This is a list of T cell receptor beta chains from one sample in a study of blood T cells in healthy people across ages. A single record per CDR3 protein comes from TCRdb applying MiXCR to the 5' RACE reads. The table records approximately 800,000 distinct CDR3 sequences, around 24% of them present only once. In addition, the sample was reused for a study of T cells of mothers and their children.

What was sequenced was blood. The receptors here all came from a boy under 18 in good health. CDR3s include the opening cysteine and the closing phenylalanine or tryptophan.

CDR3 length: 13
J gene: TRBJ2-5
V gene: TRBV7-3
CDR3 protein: CASSPGQFSPQYF

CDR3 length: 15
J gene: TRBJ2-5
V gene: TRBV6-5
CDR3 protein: CASRGGDIGKETQYF

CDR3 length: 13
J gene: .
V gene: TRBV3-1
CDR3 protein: CASTLGRSYEQYF

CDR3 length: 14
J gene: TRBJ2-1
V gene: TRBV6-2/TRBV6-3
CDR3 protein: CASSWQAGANEQFF

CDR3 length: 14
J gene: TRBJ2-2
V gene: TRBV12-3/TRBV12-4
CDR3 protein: CASSFGPLTGELFF

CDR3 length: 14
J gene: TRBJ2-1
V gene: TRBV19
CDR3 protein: CASSSIGGPDEQFF

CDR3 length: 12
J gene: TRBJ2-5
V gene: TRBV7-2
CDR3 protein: CASSMLAGAVYF

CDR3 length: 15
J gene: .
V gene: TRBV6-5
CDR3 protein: CASSTNSGAFYEQYF

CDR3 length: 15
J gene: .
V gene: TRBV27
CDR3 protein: CASSSRSGYAYEQYF

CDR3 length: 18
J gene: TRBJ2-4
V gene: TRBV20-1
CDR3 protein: CSAREVVRDREGKNIQYF

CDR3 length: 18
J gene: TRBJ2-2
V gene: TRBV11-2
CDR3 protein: CASSHPPQGRRGAGGLFF

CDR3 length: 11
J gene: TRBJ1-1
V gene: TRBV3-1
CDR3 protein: CASSQGAGAFF

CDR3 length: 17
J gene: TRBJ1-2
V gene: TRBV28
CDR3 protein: CASSLGAGGLSNYGYTF

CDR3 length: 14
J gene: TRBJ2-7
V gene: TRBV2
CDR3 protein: CASSTVRGNYEQYF

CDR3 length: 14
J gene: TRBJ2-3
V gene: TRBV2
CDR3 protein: CASNGQGITDTQYF

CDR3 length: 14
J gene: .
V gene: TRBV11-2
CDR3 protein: CASSFYPGIYEQYF

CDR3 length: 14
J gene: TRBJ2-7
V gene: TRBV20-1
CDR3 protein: CSARTPGYSYEQYF

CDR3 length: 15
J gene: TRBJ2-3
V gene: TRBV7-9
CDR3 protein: CASSLPGQVTDTQYF

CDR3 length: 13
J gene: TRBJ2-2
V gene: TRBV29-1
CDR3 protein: CSAGATGMGELFF

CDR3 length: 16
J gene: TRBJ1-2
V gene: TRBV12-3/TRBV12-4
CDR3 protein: CASSLRTGITNYGYTF

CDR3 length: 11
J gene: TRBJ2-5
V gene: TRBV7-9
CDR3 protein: CASSSGQSKYF

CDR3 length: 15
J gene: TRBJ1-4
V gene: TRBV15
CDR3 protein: CATSRYTGDESKLFF

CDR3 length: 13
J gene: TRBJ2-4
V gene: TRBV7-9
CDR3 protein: CASSRGAKNIQYF

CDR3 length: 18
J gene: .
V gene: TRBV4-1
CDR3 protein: CASSQPTAQGWGQETQYF

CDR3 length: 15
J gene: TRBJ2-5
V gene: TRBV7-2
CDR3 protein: CASSYGTSAQETQYF

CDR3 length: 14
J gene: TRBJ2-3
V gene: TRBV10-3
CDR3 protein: CAIRGRGGTDTQYF

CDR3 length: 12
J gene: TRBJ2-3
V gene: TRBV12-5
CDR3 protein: CASGLGRGTQYF

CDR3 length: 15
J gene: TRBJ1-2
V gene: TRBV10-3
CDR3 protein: CAISDFRIWNYGYTF

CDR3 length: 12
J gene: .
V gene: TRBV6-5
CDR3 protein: CASRGSGNEQFF

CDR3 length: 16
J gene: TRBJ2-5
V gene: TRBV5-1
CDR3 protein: CASSLISGGGQETQYF

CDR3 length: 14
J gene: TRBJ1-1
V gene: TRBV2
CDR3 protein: CATQRVRVGTEAFF